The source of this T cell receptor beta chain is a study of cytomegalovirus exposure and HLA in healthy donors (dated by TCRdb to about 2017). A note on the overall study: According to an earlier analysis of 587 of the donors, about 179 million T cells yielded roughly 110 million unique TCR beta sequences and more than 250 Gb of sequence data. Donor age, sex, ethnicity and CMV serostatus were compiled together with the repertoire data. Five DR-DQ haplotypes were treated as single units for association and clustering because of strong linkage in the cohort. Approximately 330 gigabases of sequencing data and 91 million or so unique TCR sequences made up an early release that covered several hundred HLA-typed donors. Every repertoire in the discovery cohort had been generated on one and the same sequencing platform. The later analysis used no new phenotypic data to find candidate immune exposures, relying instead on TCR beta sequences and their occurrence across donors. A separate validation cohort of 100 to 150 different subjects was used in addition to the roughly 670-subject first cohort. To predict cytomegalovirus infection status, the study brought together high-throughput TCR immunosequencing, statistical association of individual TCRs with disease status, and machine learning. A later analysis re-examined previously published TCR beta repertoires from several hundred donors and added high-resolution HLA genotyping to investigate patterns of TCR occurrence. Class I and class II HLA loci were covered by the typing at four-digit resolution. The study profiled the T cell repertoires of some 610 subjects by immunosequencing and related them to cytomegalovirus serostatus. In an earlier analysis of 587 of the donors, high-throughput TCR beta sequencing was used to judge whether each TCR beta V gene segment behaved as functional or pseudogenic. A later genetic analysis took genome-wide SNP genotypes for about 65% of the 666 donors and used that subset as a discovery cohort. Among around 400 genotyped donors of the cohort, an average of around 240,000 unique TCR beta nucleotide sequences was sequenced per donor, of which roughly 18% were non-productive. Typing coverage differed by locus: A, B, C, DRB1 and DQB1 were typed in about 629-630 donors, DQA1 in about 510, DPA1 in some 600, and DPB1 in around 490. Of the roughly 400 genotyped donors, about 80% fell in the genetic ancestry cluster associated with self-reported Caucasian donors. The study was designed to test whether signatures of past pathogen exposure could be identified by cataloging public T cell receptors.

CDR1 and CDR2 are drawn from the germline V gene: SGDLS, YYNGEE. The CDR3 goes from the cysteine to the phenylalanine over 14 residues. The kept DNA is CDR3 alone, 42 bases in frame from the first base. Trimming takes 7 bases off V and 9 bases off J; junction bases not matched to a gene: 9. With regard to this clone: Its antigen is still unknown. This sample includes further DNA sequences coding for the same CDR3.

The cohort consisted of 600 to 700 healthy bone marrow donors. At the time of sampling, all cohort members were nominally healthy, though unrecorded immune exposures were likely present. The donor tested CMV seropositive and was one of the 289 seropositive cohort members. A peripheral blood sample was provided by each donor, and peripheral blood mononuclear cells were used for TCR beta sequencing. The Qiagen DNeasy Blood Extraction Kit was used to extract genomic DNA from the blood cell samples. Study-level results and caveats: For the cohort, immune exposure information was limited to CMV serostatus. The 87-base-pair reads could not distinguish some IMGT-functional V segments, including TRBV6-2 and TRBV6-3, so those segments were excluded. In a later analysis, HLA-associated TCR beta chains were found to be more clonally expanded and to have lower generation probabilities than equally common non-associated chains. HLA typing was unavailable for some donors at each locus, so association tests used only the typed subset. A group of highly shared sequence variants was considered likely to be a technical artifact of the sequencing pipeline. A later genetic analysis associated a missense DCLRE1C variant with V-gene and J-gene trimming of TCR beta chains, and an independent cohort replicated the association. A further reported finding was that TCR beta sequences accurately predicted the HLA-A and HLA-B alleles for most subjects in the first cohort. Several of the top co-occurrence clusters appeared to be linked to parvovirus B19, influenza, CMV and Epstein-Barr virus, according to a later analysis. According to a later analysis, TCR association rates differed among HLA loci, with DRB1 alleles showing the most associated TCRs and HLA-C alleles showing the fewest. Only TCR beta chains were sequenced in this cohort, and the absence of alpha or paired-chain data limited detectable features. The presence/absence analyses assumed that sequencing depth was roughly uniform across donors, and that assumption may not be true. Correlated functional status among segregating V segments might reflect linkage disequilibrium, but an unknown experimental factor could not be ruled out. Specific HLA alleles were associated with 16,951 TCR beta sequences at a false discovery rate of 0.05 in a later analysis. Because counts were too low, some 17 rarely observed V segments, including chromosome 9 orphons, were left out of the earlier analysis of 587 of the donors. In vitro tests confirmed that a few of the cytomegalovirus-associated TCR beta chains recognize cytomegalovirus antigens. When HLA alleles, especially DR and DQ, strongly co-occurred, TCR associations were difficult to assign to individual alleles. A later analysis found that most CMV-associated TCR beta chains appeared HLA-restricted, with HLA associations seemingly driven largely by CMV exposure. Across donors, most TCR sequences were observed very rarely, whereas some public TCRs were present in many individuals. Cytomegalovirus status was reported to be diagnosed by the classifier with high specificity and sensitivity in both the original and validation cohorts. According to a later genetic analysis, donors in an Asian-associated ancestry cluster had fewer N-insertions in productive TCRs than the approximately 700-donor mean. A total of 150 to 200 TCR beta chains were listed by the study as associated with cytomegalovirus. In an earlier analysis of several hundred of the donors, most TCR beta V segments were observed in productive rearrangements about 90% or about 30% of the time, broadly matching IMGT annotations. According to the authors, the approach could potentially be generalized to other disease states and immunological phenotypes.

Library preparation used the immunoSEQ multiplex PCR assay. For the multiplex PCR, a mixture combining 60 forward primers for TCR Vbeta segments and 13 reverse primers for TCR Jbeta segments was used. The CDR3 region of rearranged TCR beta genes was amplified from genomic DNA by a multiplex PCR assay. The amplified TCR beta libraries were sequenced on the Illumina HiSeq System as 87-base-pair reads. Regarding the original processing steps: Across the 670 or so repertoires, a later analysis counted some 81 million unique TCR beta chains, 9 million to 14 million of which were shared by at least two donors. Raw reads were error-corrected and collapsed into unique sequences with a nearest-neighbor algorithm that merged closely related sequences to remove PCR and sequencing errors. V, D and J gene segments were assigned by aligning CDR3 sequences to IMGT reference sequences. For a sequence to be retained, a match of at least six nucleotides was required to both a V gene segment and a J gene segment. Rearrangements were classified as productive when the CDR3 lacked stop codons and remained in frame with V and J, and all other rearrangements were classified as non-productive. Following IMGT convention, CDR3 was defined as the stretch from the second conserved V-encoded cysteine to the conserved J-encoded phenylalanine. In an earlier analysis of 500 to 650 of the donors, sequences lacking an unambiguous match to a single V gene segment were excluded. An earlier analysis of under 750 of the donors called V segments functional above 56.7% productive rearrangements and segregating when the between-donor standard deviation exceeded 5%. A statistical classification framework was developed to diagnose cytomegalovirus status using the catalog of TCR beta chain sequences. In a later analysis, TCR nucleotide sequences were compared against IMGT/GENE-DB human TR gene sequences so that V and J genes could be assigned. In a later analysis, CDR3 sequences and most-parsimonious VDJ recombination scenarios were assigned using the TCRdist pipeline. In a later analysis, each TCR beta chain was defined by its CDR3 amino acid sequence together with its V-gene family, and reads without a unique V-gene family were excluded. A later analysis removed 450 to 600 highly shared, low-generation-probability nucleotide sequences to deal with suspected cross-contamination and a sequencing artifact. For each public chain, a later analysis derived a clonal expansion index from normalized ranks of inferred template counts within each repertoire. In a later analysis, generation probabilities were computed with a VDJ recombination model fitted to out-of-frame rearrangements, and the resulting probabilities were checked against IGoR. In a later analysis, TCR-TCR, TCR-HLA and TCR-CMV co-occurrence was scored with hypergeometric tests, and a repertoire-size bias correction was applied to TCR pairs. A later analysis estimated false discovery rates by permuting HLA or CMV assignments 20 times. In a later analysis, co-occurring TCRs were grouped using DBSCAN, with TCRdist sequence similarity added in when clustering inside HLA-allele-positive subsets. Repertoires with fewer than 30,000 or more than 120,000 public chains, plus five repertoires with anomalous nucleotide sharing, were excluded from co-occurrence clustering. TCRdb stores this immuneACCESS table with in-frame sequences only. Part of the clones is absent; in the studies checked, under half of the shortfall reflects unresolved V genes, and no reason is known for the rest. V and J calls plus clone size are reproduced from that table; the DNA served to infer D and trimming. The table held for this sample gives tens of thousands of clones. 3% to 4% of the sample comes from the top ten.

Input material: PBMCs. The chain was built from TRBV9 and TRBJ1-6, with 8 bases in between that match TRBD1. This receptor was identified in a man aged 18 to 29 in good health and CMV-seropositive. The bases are TGTGCCAGCTCAGGACAGGGAAACGCTTCACCCCTCCACTTT. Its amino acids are CASSGQGNASPLHF.